This entry concerns a single T cell receptor (beta chain). Per the authors' pipeline: Amplification from reference gene primers served as the basis for estimated nucleated cell counts. Assay: immunoSEQ multiplex PCR; the TCRdb copy retains only in-frame clones and omits some. For V, J and clone size, that table is used; D and trimming come from the DNA. The data contain roughly 120,000 clones, about 93% of them singletons. Germline CDR1 and CDR2: LGHNA and YNFKEQ. V lost 3 bases, J lost 1 base, and 2 bases stayed unmatched. The CDR3 is 15 amino acids. The data derive from a study of blood T cell repertoires in COVID-19. Turning to the study itself: The United States, Italy and Spain provided the acute and convalescent COVID-19 samples.

The V call is TRBV4-2, the J call TRBJ2-5, with 10 bases aligning to TRBD2. The sequence derives from a man aged 50-59 years with COVID-19, enrolled during active disease. Sequenced: peripheral blood. The CDR3, as DNA: TGTGCCAGCAGCCAGACTAGCGGGTCCCAAGAGACCCAGTACTTC. Its protein product is CASSQTSGSQETQYF.